This TCR beta chain was captured by sequencing in a study of radiotherapy plus CTLA-4 blockade in lung cancer. Overall study: Of the patients, about 17% showed objective responses and 31% attained disease control.

On this clone itself: Its antigen is not identified.

Only in-frame clones appear in the TCRdb table, and some are missing; sequencing was by immunoSEQ multiplex PCR. The table includes about 60,000 clones, 77% detected once. Ipilimumab-mediated CTLA-4 blockade plus focal radiation was given to patients having chemo-refractory metastatic non-small-cell lung cancer. Study-level results: In blood, after radiotherapy plus ipilimumab, tumor-derived TCR clones expanded. How blood T cell clones changed early, along with interferon-beta, reportedly forecast response best.

Germline V CDR1 and CDR2: SGHNT, YYREEE (reference sequence). V was clipped by 4 bases and J by 4 bases; unmatched bases: 3. The CDR3 is made up of 15 amino acids. The rearrangement links TRBV5-4 to TRBJ2-1; TRBD2 matches 12 bases. This receptor was taken from a human donor with non-small cell lung cancer who had a partial response to radiotherapy plus ipilimumab. This specimen was peripheral blood, taken from a patient treated with radiotherapy plus ipilimumab. The CDR3 DNA reads TGTGCCAGCAGCCCGGGACTAGCGGGTTACAATGAGCAGTTCTTC. This gives the protein CASSPGLAGYNEQFF.